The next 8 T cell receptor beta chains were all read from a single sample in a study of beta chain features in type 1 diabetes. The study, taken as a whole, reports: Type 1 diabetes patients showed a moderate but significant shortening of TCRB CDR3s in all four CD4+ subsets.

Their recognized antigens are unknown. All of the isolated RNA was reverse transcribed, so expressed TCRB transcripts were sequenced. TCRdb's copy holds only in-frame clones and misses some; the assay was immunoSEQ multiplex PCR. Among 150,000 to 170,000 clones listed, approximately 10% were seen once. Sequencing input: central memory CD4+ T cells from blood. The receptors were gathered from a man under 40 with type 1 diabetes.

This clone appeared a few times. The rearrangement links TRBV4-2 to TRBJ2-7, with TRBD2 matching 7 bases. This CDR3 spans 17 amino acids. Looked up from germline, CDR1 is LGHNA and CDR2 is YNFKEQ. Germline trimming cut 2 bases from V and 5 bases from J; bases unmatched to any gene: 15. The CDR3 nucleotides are TGTGCCAGCAGCCAATCCGGTACGGGCGGGGGATGGGACGAGCAGTACTTC. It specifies CASSQSGTGGGWDEQYF.

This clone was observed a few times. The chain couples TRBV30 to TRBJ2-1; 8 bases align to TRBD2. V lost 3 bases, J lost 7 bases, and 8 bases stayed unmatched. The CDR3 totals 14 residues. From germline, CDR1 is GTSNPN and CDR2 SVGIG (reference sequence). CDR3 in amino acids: CAWRGIAGKNEQFF. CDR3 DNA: TGTGCCTGGAGAGGTATAGCGGGAAAAAATGAGCAGTTCTTC.

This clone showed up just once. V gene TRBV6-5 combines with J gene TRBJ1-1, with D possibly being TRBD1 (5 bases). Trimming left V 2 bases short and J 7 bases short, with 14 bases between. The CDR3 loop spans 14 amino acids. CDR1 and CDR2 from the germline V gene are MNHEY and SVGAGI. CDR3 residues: CASSYIRGPNEAFF. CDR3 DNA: TGTGCCAGCAGTTACATTAGGGGTCCGAATGAAGCTTTCTTT.

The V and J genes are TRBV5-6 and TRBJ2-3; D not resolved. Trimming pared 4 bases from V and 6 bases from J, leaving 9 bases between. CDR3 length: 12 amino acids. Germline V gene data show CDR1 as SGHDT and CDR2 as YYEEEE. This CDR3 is CASSGSSDTQYF. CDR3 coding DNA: TGTGCCAGCAGCGGTTCGAGTGATACGCAGTATTTT.

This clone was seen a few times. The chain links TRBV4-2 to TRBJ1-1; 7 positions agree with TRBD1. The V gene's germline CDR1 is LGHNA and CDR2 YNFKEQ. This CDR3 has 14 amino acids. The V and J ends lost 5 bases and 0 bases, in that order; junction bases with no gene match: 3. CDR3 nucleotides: TGTGCCAGCAGCTCGGGACAGATGAACACTGAAGCTTTCTTT. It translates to CASSSGQMNTEAFF.

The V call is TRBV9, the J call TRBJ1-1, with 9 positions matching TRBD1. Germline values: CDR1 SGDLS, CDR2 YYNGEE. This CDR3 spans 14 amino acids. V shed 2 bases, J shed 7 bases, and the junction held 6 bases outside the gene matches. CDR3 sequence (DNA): TGTGCCAGCAGCGTGGGACAGGGCGGGAATGAAGCTTTCTTT. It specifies CASSVGQGGNEAFF. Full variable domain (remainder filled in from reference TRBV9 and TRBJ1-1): DSGVTQTPKHLITATGQRVTLRCSPRSGDLSVYWYQQSLDQGLQFLIQYYNGEERAKGNILERFSAQQFPDLHSELNLSSLELGDSALYFCASSVGQGGNEAFFGQGTRLTVV.

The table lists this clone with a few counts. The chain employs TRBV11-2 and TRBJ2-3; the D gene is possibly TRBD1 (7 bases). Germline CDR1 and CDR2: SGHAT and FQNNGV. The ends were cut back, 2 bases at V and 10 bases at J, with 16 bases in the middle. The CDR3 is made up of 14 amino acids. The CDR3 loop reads CASSLSLGQRAQYF. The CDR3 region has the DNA TGTGCCAGCAGCTTAAGTTTGGGACAGCGGGCGCAGTATTTT. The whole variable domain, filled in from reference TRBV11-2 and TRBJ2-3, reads EAGVAQSPRYKIIEKRQSVAFWCNPISGHATLYWYQQILGQGPKLLIQFQNNGVVDDSQLPKDRFSAERLKGVDSTLKIQPAKLEDSAVYLCASSLSLGQRAQYFGPGTRLTVL.

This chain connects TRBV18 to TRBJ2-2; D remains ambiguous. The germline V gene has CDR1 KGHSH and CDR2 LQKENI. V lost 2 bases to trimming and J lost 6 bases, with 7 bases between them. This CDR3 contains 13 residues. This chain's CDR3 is CASSPLTAGELFF. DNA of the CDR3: TGTGCCAGCTCACCATTAACGGCCGGGGAGCTGTTTTTT.